This TCR beta chain appears in the sequencing data of a study of shared clonotypes between healthy human individuals. Study-wide background: A donor's plate count was three for CD4 naive and three for CD4 memory; CD8 naive had two and CD8 memory one.

On this clone: As yet, its antigen is unknown.

The donors were all Caucasian adults (living in Nashville, Tennessee). At the deep level, the assay was run. Method: immunoSEQ multiplex PCR; TCRdb's copy keeps in-frame clones and lacks some. Of roughly 1,500,000 clones listed, 98% to 99% are singletons. Study-wide results and limits: Across subsets, estimated richness was generally greater for naive than for memory populations.

Deletions cut 0 bases from V and 5 bases from J, with 5 bases between. This CDR3 contains 13 residues. Germline assignment: CDR1 LGHNA and CDR2 YSLEER. This TCR came from a man aged 25-45 years in good health. Input material: naive CD4+ T cells sorted from blood. Described subset: CD45RA+ positively selected. This chain links TRBV4-3 with TRBJ2-4; no clear D gene. CDR3 sequence (DNA): TGCGCCAGCAGCCAAGAAGGGCAAAACATTCAGTACTTC. Residues: CASSQEGQNIQYF.